This note documents a single T cell receptor (beta chain) sequence. For CDR3 and TCR beta VDJ profiling, genomic DNA was the template used. TCRdb ran MiXCR on the reads and lists one entry per CDR3 protein. The data show 100,000 to 130,000 distinct CDR3 sequences, 40% to 65% seen once. The data derive from a study of CD8+CD57+ T cells in acquired aplastic anemia. In the study overall: CD4+ and CD8+ cells, once sorted, gave DNA averaging about 3.4 ug. Healthy donors gave around 9.9 million reads on average for CD4+ cells.

V lost 5 bases, J lost 6 bases, and 14 bases lay in between. Germline V gene data show CDR1 as SQVTM and CDR2 as ANQGSEA. The CDR3 has 14 amino acids. The J gene is TRBJ1-6, the V gene TRBV29-1, with D tentatively TRBD1 (5 bases). This clonotype originated in a human donor in good health, serving as a control. The sample taken for sequencing was sorted CD4+, CD8+, or CD8+CD57+ T cells (not recorded which) from PBMCs. CDR3 sequence: CSVTTGPVNSPLHF. CDR3 DNA: TGCAGCGTTACTACGGGGCCAGTTAATTCACCCCTCCACTTT.